Listed below are T cell receptor beta chains from one sample, sequenced in a study of blood T cell repertoires in COVID-19. Profiled with immunoSEQ multiplex PCR; TCRdb holds only in-frame clones, not every one. The table records 170,000 or so clones, approximately 86% of them present only once. Sequencing was done on a sample of peripheral blood. The origin of the receptors is a middle-aged man with active or convalescent COVID-19. The CDR3 runs from the conserved cysteine through the conserved F or W. A D gene is named only where the DNA matches it firmly. Clone size is not always given. Where it is, it says once, few, many or a class for expanded clones.

j_call d_call v_call clone_size cdr3_nt cdr3_aa
TRBJ1-2 - TRBV28 - TGTGCCAGCAGTTTAGTTGGGGGCAAAACATATGGCTACACCTTC CASSLVGGKTYGYTF
TRBJ2-7 - TRBV12-3/TRBV12-4 - TGTGCCAGCAGTTCCAGTCTTGCGGGAGAGCAGTACTTC CASSSSLAGEQYF
TRBJ1-3 - TRBV2 once TGTGCCAGCAGTGAGGGCGGAAACACCATATATTTT CASSEGGNTIYF
TRBJ1-2 - TRBV2 - TGTGCCAGCAGTGAAGGAGTTAACTATGGCTACACCTTC CASSEGVNYGYTF
TRBJ2-3 - TRBV11-2 - TGTGCCAGCAGCTTAATAGCGAGGGCGCAGACCACAGATACGCAGTATTTT CASSLIARAQTTDTQYF
TRBJ2-7 - TRBV19 - TGTGCCAGTAGTATCCTGACAGCCGGAGCCTACGAGCAGTACTTC CASSILTAGAYEQYF
TRBJ2-5 TRBD2 TRBV10-3 few TGTGCCATCAGCGAAAGCGGGGGCGGCGAGACCCAGTACTTC CAISESGGGETQYF
TRBJ1-1 - TRBV12-3/TRBV12-4 - TGTGCCAGCAGTTCCTCAGGGAGGACTGAAGCTTTCTTT CASSSSGRTEAFF
TRBJ1-1 TRBD1 TRBV5-5 once TGTGCCAGCACCTTTGGTCAAGGGACAGAAGAAGCTTTCTTT CASTFGQGTEEAFF
TRBJ1-4 - TRBV6-5 - TGTGCCAGCACCCTTTCCTCAACTAATGAAAAACTGTTTTTT CASTLSSTNEKLFF
TRBJ1-1 - TRBV12-3/TRBV12-4 - TGTGCCAGCAGAAACACAGGGATGGGAGAAGCTTTCTTT CASRNTGMGEAFF
TRBJ1-1 - TRBV7-7 - TGTGCTAGCAGCCGCGGGGGGTGGGACACTGAAGCTTTCTTT CASSRGGWDTEAFF
TRBJ2-3 - TRBV30 once TGTGCCTGGAGTGTAGGGGGCGGGGGCACAGATACGCAGTATTTT CAWSVGGGGTDTQYF
TRBJ1-5 - TRBV19 - TGTGCCAGTAGTACCCCAAGATTGCGGGGAGCCCAGCATTTT CASSTPRLRGAQHF
TRBJ1-5 TRBD1 TRBV19 - TGTGCCAGTAGTATAAGGGACAGGGGGAATCAGCCCCAGCATTTT CASSIRDRGNQPQHF
TRBJ1-3 - TRBV6-5 - TGTGCCAGCAGTTATTCCGGCAGGGTAGGAAACACCATATATTTT CASSYSGRVGNTIYF
TRBJ1-1 - TRBV14 - TGTGCCAGCAGCCAAGTGGTGGGGGCGACTGAAGCTTTCTTT CASSQVVGATEAFF
TRBJ1-1 TRBD1 TRBV18 once TGTGCCAGCTCACCACCGCAGGGGGCTTACACTGAAGCTTTCTTT CASSPPQGAYTEAFF
TRBJ2-1 TRBD2 TRBV5-1 once TGCGCCAGCAGCTTGGAAAGCGGGGGGGCCGGTGAGCAGTTCTTC CASSLESGGAGEQFF
TRBJ1-1 - TRBV3-1/TRBV3-2 - TGTGCCAGCAGCAAAGCCGCTGAAGCTTTCTTT CASSKAAEAFF
TRBJ2-7 - TRBV5-6 - TGTGCCAGCAGCTCCAGGACATTGGGCTACGAGCAGTACTTC CASSSRTLGYEQYF
TRBJ2-3 - TRBV5-1 - TGCGCCAGCAGCGGCCAGTATGGTACGCAGTATTTT CASSGQYGTQYF
TRBJ2-1 TRBD2 TRBV5-4 - TGTGCCAGCAGCTTGGAGACTAGCGGGGGGGCCACCTACAATGAGCAGTTCTTC CASSLETSGGATYNEQFF
TRBJ1-2 - TRBV12-3/TRBV12-4 - TGTGCCAGCAGTTTAGGCCAGAACTATGGCTACACCTTC CASSLGQNYGYTF
TRBJ1-1 TRBD1 TRBV3-1/TRBV3-2 - TGTGCCACCGTCTCTCAGGGGGGCACTGAAGCTTTCTTT CATVSQGGTEAFF
TRBJ1-5 - TRBV15 - TGTGCCACCAGCAGAGGGGGCGCGAGCAATCAGCCCCAGCATTTT CATSRGGASNQPQHF
TRBJ1-3 - TRBV21-1 - TGTGCCAGCAGCTCACGACAGGGTTCTGGAAACACCATATATTTT CASSSRQGSGNTIYF
TRBJ1-5 TRBD1 TRBV6-5 - TGTGCCAGCAGAATGGGACAGGGGGAGCCCCAGCATTTT CASRMGQGEPQHF
TRBJ1-1 TRBD1 TRBV6-1 - TGTGCCAGCAGTGAAGCGACAGGGGTAGCTTTCTTT CASSEATGVAFF
TRBJ1-4 - TRBV11-2 - TGTGCCACCAGCTTGGGACAAGGGAATGAAAAACTGTTTTTT CATSLGQGNEKLFF
TRBJ1-5 - TRBV7-2 - TGTGCCAGCAGCTTGGCCTTTGGAGGCAATCAGCCCCAGCATTTT CASSLAFGGNQPQHF
TRBJ1-2 TRBD1 TRBV2 - TGTGCCAGCAGTGATATGACAGGGCGGGGTGGCTACACCTTC CASSDMTGRGGYTF
TRBJ2-2 - TRBV5-1 - TGCGCCAGCAGCTCTTCCTCTAGCGGGGAGCTGTTTTTT CASSSSSSGELFF
TRBJ1-1 - TRBV4-2 - TGTGCCAGCAGCAAATCCCCGGGGGGGTCGGACACTGAAGCTTTCTTT CASSKSPGGSDTEAFF
TRBJ2-2 - TRBV2 - TGTGCCACCGGGGGTCCAGCGGCGAACACCGGGGAGCTGTTTTTT CATGGPAANTGELFF
TRBJ1-5 - TRBV28 - TGTGCCAGCCGAGGGGGGGGTCAGCCCCAGCATTTT CASRGGGQPQHF
TRBJ1-1 - TRBV19 - TGTGCCAGTAGTCTTAGGAACACTGAAGCTTTCTTT CASSLRNTEAFF
TRBJ1-1 - TRBV19 - TGTGCCAGTACCGCAGGATGGTACACTGAAGCTTTCTTT CASTAGWYTEAFF
TRBJ2-5 TRBD1 TRBV7-3 - TGTGCCAGCAGCCCAAACAGGGGGTCAGAGACCCAGTACTTC CASSPNRGSETQYF
TRBJ1-1 TRBD1 TRBV11-3 - TGTGCCAGCGGTTCCGGGACAGCAAAAAACACTGAAGCTTTCTTT CASGSGTAKNTEAFF
TRBJ1-2 - TRBV4-1 - TGCGCCAGCAGCCTCCGCCCCCCCGGCGCGGATGGCTACACCTTC CASSLRPPGADGYTF
TRBJ2-7 - TRBV4-1 - TGCGCCAGCAGCCAGGCACAGGGAGACTACGAGCAGTACTTC CASSQAQGDYEQYF
TRBJ2-5 TRBD2 TRBV5-1 - TGCGCCAGCAGCGTTCTAGCGGGGAAGGGAGAGACCCAGTACTTC CASSVLAGKGETQYF
TRBJ1-1 - TRBV5-1 - TGCGCCAGCAGCAAACAGGACATGAACACTGAAGCTTTCTTT CASSKQDMNTEAFF
TRBJ2-3 - TRBV9 - TGTGCCAGCAGCGGCCTACCCGACATCACAGATACGCAGTATTTT CASSGLPDITDTQYF
TRBJ2-1 TRBD2 TRBV27 - TGTGCCAGCAGTAGGACTAGCGGATACAATGAGCAGTTCTTC CASSRTSGYNEQFF
TRBJ2-7 TRBD1 TRBV5-6 - TGTGCCAGCAGCTTTGGGACAGGTTCCTACGAGCAGTACTTC CASSFGTGSYEQYF
TRBJ2-3 TRBD2 TRBV12-5 once TGTGCTAGTGGTGAACTAGCGGGCGGTACAGATACGCAGTATTTT CASGELAGGTDTQYF
TRBJ1-2 - TRBV27 few TGTGCCAGCAGTCCCCGGGGGGACGGCTACACCTTC CASSPRGDGYTF
TRBJ1-1 TRBD1 TRBV5-1 - TGCGCCAGCAGCTTGACAGGGGACACTGAAGCTTTCTTT CASSLTGDTEAFF
TRBJ2-5 - TRBV11-2 - TGTGCCAGCAGCTTAGGGGGGGTCCTGGAGACCCAGTACTTC CASSLGGVLETQYF
TRBJ1-2 - TRBV7-9 - TGTGCCAGCAGCTCCGTACACGTCAACTATGGCTACACCTTC CASSSVHVNYGYTF
TRBJ1-2 TRBD1 TRBV7-2 - TGTGCCAGCAGCTTCCAGGCAGGGGGCGTGGATGGCTACACCTTC CASSFQAGGVDGYTF